Listed here is a single TCR beta chain. The ends lost 4 bases at V and 12 bases at J; junction bases unmatched: 27. This CDR3 contains 19 residues. Germline CDR1 is SQVTM and CDR2 is ANQGSEA. The data were taken from a study of CD8+ T cells in alopecia areata. TCR sequencing used cDNA made by reverse transcription of extracted RNA. The method was immunoSEQ multiplex PCR; TCRdb's version includes in-frame clones alone and lacks a portion of them. The sample has 150,000 or so clones, around 47% seen once. The source material was CD4+ T cells sorted from blood. This chain connects TRBV29-1 to TRBJ2-1, with 10 positions matching TRBD2. The receptor's source is a human donor with alopecia areata. The CDR3 DNA reads TGCAGCGTTGGCCTTCTAACTAGTATCGGCCGAGCGGGGGGGGGATTGCAGTTCTTC. Amino acids: CSVGLLTSIGRAGGGLQFF.